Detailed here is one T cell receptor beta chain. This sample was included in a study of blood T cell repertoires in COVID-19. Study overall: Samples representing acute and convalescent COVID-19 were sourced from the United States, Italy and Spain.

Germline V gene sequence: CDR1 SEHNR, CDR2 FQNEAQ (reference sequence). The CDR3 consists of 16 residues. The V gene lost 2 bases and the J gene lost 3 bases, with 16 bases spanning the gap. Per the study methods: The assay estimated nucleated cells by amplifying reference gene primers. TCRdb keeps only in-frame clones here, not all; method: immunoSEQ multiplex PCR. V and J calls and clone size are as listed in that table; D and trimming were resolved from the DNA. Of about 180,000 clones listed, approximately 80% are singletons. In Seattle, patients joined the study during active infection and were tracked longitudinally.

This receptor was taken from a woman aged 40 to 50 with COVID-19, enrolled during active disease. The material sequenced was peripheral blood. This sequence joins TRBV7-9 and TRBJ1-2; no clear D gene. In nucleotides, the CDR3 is TGTGCCAGCAGCTTAATCCGACAAACGAACTACTATGGCTACACCTTC. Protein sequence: CASSLIRQTNYYGYTF.